These T cell receptor beta chains were read from a single sample in a study of T cell responses to AZD1222 COVID-19 vaccine. Produced via immunoSEQ multiplex PCR; TCRdb's table is partial and in-frame only. The sample lists roughly 150,000 clones, 90% to 95% seen once, with roughly 4.6% in the top ten. This specimen consisted of peripheral blood, obtained 28 days after the second AZD1222 dose. The receptors were gathered from an adult who received the AZD1222 COVID-19 vaccine. Both conserved end residues are part of each CDR3. The D gene is left open where the match is weak. Expanded clones get a size class; other rows say once, few or many, or leave the size out.

>NA|NA|16|TRBJ2-3|TRBV3-1/TRBV3-2
CASSQGTRGWTDTQYF
TGTGCCAGCAGCCAAGGGACTCGGGGATGGACAGATACGCAGTATTTT
>NA|NA|14|TRBJ2-1|TRBV19
CASSGGADHNEQFF
TGTGCCAGTAGTGGGGGGGCCGATCACAATGAGCAGTTCTTC
>NA|NA|12|TRBJ2-3|TRBV3-1/TRBV3-2
CASSPPGDTQYF
TGTGCCAGCAGCCCTCCGGGGGACACGCAGTATTTT
>TRBD1|NA|15|TRBJ1-1|TRBV19
CASSPLTTGGVEAFF
TGTGCCAGTAGTCCCCTAACCACAGGGGGCGTTGAAGCTTTCTTT
>TRBD1|NA|18|TRBJ1-4|TRBV18
CASSPPGQGTATNEKLFF
TGTGCCAGCTCACCACCGGGACAGGGTACAGCAACTAATGAAAAACTGTTTTTT
>NA|NA|13|TRBJ1-2|TRBV25-1
CASIGSFNYGYTF
TGTGCCAGCATCGGCAGCTTCAACTATGGCTACACCTTC
>TRBD2|NA|17|TRBJ2-1|TRBV7-9
CASSLGEGTRVRNEQFF
TGTGCCAGCAGCTTAGGGGAGGGGACTAGGGTTCGCAATGAGCAGTTCTTC
>NA|NA|16|TRBJ1-4|TRBV5-1
CASSLTGSSTNEKLFF
TGCGCCAGCAGCTTGACAGGGTCGAGCACTAATGAAAAACTGTTTTTT
>TRBD2|NA|14|TRBJ2-3|TRBV27
CASSSPGLADTQYF
TGTGCCAGCAGCTCCCCGGGACTAGCCGATACGCAGTATTTT
>NA|NA|13|TRBJ2-1|TRBV6-5
CASGRSRDNEQFF
TGTGCCAGCGGTAGGAGTAGGGACAATGAGCAGTTCTTC
>NA|NA|15|TRBJ1-1|TRBV10-1
CASSDFGYRTTEAFF
TGCGCCAGCAGTGATTTCGGGTACCGGACCACTGAAGCTTTCTTT
>NA|NA|15|TRBJ2-1|TRBV9
CASSVDLFGNNEQFF
TGTGCCAGCAGCGTCGACCTCTTTGGTAACAATGAGCAGTTCTTC
>NA|NA|14|TRBJ2-2|TRBV6-5
CASKSLWTEGELFF
TGTGCCAGCAAGTCCTTGTGGACCGAGGGGGAGCTGTTTTTT
>NA|NA|14|TRBJ1-2|TRBV28
CASSTPGQLYGYTF
TGTGCCAGCAGTACTCCCGGACAGCTCTATGGCTACACCTTC
>TRBD1|NA|14|TRBJ1-2|TRBV2
CASSSLTGEDGYTF
TGTGCCAGCAGTAGTCTGACAGGGGAGGATGGCTACACCTTC
>NA|NA|17|TRBJ1-5|TRBV27
CASSLFGVGQFNQPQHF
TGTGCCAGCAGTTTATTTGGGGTGGGGCAGTTCAATCAGCCCCAGCATTTT
>TRBD2|NA|19|TRBJ2-2|TRBV12-5
CASGLVPTGAGGYTGELFF
TGTGCTAGTGGTTTGGTACCCACGGGAGCGGGGGGGTACACCGGGGAGCTGTTTTTT
>NA|NA|14|TRBJ1-2|TRBV2
CASSEIASREGYTF
TGTGCCAGCAGTGAAATTGCGTCCCGTGAAGGCTACACCTTC
>NA|NA|15|TRBJ2-1|TRBV5-1
CASRKSAGSYNEQFF
TGCGCCAGCAGGAAATCAGCGGGCTCCTACAATGAGCAGTTCTTC
>NA|NA|13|TRBJ1-1|TRBV7-8
CASSRPDSTEAFF
TGTGCCAGCAGCCGCCCCGATTCCACTGAAGCTTTCTTT
>NA|NA|14|TRBJ1-2|TRBV7-2
CASSLILGSYGYTF
TGTGCCAGCAGCTTAATTTTGGGGAGCTATGGCTACACCTTC
>NA|NA|13|TRBJ1-5|TRBV12-3/TRBV12-4
CACGRGFGQPQHF
TGTGCCTGCGGACGGGGATTCGGTCAGCCCCAGCATTTT
>NA|NA|14|TRBJ2-5|TRBV7-9
CASSFYFIQETQYF
TGTGCCAGCAGCTTCTATTTCATCCAAGAGACCCAGTACTTC
>NA|NA|17|TRBJ2-1|TRBV19
CASSMAGSQGSYNEQFF
TGTGCCAGTAGTATGGCCGGAAGTCAGGGGTCCTACAATGAGCAGTTCTTC
>NA|NA|15|TRBJ2-1|TRBV7-2
CASSPNAQSYNEQFF
TGTGCCAGCAGCCCTAACGCCCAATCCTACAATGAGCAGTTCTTC
>TRBD1|NA|14|TRBJ1-2|TRBV30
CAWSDLRDSYGYTF
TGTGCCTGGAGTGACCTTCGGGACAGCTATGGCTACACCTTC
>NA|NA|14|TRBJ2-5|TRBV7-2
CASSQGGYQETQYF
TGTGCCAGCAGCCAAGGGGGGTACCAAGAGACCCAGTACTTC
>NA|NA|15|TRBJ1-2|TRBV4-2
CASSQRSGSGYGYTF
TGTGCCAGCAGCCAAAGATCAGGGTCGGGCTATGGCTACACCTTC
>NA|once|15|TRBJ1-1|TRBV21-1
CASSKGGMWTTEAFF
TGTGCCAGCAGCAAAGGGGGGATGTGGACCACTGAAGCTTTCTTT
>NA|NA|16|TRBJ2-5|TRBV4-2
CASSQEHPGTQETQYF
TGTGCCAGCAGCCAAGAGCACCCAGGGACGCAAGAGACCCAGTACTTC
>NA|NA|13|TRBJ1-3|TRBV11-1
CASSLGSGNTIYF
TGTGCCAGCAGCTTGGGGAGTGGAAACACCATATATTTT
>NA|NA|15|TRBJ2-3|TRBV2
CASIQFIAATDTQYF
TGTGCCAGCATCCAATTCATAGCGGCAACAGATACGCAGTATTTT
>NA|once|14|TRBJ1-2|TRBV11-2
CASSAKGQTLGYTF
TGTGCCAGCAGCGCCAAAGGACAGACCCTAGGCTACACCTTC
>TRBD1|NA|16|TRBJ1-5|TRBV27
CASSLSRAGGDQPQHF
TGTGCCAGCAGTTTATCGAGAGCAGGGGGGGATCAGCCCCAGCATTTT
>NA|NA|14|TRBJ2-1|TRBV19
CASSSSGAYNEQFF
TGTGCCAGTAGTTCGAGCGGAGCTTACAATGAGCAGTTCTTC
>NA|NA|14|TRBJ2-7|TRBV4-1
CASSTTRGVHEQYF
TGCGCCAGCAGCACTACGAGAGGGGTCCACGAGCAGTACTTC
>NA|NA|14|TRBJ2-1|TRBV6-5
CASSYNPSAGEQFF
TGTGCCAGCAGTTATAATCCTAGCGCGGGTGAGCAGTTCTTC
>NA|NA|16|TRBJ2-2|TRBV4-2
CASSQLVGMNTGELFF
TGTGCCAGCAGCCAACTGGTCGGGATGAACACCGGGGAGCTGTTTTTT
>NA|NA|15|TRBJ2-2|TRBV9
CASSAHGGNTGELFF
TGTGCCAGCAGCGCCCACGGAGGAAACACCGGGGAGCTGTTTTTT
>NA|NA|14|TRBJ2-7|TRBV12-5
CASGLDRRDYEQYF
TGTGCTAGTGGTTTGGACAGGAGGGACTACGAGCAGTACTTC
>NA|NA|13|TRBJ1-2|TRBV11-2
CASSLVGEAGYTF
TGTGCCAGCAGCTTAGTTGGGGAGGCTGGCTACACCTTC
>NA|NA|11|TRBJ2-2|TRBV12-3/TRBV12-4
CASSYTGELFF
TGTGCCAGCAGTTACACCGGGGAGCTGTTTTTT
>TRBD1|NA|15|TRBJ2-5|TRBV5-1
CASSSGTGGAETQYF
TGCGCCAGCAGCTCCGGGACAGGGGGCGCAGAGACCCAGTACTTC
>NA|NA|13|TRBJ2-1|TRBV5-5
CASSLAGRGEQFF
TGTGCCAGCAGCTTGGCGGGGCGGGGCGAGCAGTTCTTC
>TRBD2|NA|14|TRBJ2-7|TRBV27
CASSFYGRADEQYF
TGTGCCAGCAGTTTTTACGGGAGGGCCGATGAGCAGTACTTC
>NA|once|15|TRBJ2-7|TRBV19
CASSLSPAGSYEQYF
TGTGCCAGTAGTCTATCACCCGCGGGGTCCTACGAGCAGTACTTC
>NA|NA|14|TRBJ1-2|TRBV5-1
CASSLVGSSYGYTF
TGCGCCAGCAGCTTGGTTGGGTCTAGCTATGGCTACACCTTC
>NA|NA|13|TRBJ2-7|TRBV6-5
CASSPGPSYEQYF
TGTGCCAGCAGTCCGGGCCCTTCCTACGAGCAGTACTTC
>TRBD1|NA|15|TRBJ1-1|TRBV25-1
CASSDRQGARTEAFF
TGTGCCAGCAGTGACCGACAGGGGGCAAGGACTGAAGCTTTCTTT
>NA|NA|16|TRBJ2-1|TRBV28
CATKMGPGSSYNEQFF
TGTGCCACCAAAATGGGCCCGGGGAGCTCCTACAATGAGCAGTTCTTC